The TCR beta chain under discussion was sequenced for a study of T cells in localized non-small cell lung cancer. Study results and caveats: In adjacent lung appeared a median approximately 57 of the top 100 tumor clones.

As concerns this clone: Antigen: not known.

TCRdb's copy holds only in-frame clones and misses some; the assay was immunoSEQ multiplex PCR. This sample has roughly 18,000 clones; about four fifths occur once, and the top ten carry 25%. V shed 5 bases and J 9 bases; nucleotides not matched to a gene: 8. This CDR3 contains 14 residues. Germline V CDR1 and CDR2: MNHEY, SVGAGI. The sequencing used peripheral blood, collected before any cancer treatment. The chain employs TRBV6-5 and TRBJ2-1; 9 bases are a match to TRBD1. The sequence was obtained from a female donor at least 60 years old with stage I lung adenocarcinoma. CDR3 bases: TGTGCCAGCAGTAGGACAGGGGATAAGGCTGAGCAGTTCTTC. It specifies CASSRTGDKAEQFF.